Presented here are 12 T cell receptor beta chains from one specimen sequenced in a study of blood T cells in healthy people across ages. A sample-barcoded 5' primer and a J-beta primer mix were used in a second PCR of roughly 7 to 12 cycles. TCRdb recomputed calls from the 5' RACE reads with MiXCR, one row per CDR3 protein. The sample yields roughly 2 million distinct CDR3 sequences, just under 50% seen once. The sequenced sample consisted of blood. All receptors derive from a woman in her thirties or forties in good health.

The J gene is TRBJ1-5, the V gene TRBV27; 8 bases align to TRBD1. Germline V gives CDR1 MNHEY, CDR2 SMNVEV (reference sequence). V gave up 3 bases and J gave up 5 bases; unmatched junction bases: 9. The CDR3 length is 16 residues. CDR3 nucleotides: TGTGCCAGCAGTTTCTACGGACAGGGCCTAGATCAGCCCCAGCATTTT. It encodes CASSFYGQGLDQPQHF.

With regard to this clonotype: The junction and the germline gene differ at one end; a read error may be behind it. This CDR3 reads CTSSMGQGVYEQYF. The CDR3 DNA reads TGTACCAGCAGCATGGGACAGGGGGTATACGAGCAGTACTTC. This chain connects TRBV7-9 to TRBJ2-7; 11 nucleotides agree with TRBD1. The germline V gene has CDR1 SEHNR and CDR2 FQNEAQ (reference sequence). CDR3 length: 14 residues.

This clonotype turned up a few times. The chain employs TRBV29-1 and TRBJ2-4, with 8 bases that match TRBD1. The CDR3 length is 14 residues. The junction had 5 bases not matched to a gene; V was cut back by 4 bases and J by 3 bases. Germline loops: CDR1 SQVTM, CDR2 ANQGSEA. The CDR3 is CSVAGGHVKNIQYF. CDR3 in DNA: TGCAGCGTTGCAGGGGGCCATGTCAAAAACATTCAGTACTTC. The full variable domain, completed using reference TRBV29-1 and TRBJ2-4, is SAVISQKPSRDICQRGTSLTIQCQVDSQVTMMFWYRQQPGQSLTLIATANQGSEATYESGFVIDKFPISRPNLTFSTLTVSNMSPEDSSIYLCSVAGGHVKNIQYFGAGTRLSVL.

This clonotype was picked up a small number of times. V usage is TRBV2 and J usage is TRBJ2-7; D is ambiguous. V lost 1 base and J 1 base, leaving 5 bases between the germline ends. This CDR3 has 13 residues. Germline CDR1 SNHLY, CDR2 FYNNEI. The CDR3 DNA is TGTGCCAGCAGTGAAGTCCCATCCTACGAGCAGTACTTC. Translating it yields CASSEVPSYEQYF. Variable domain in full (rest from reference TRBV2 and TRBJ2-7): EPEVTQTPSHQVTQMGQEVILRCVPISNHLYFYWYRQILGQKVEFLVSFYNNEISEKSEIFDDQFSVERPDGSNFTLKIRSTKLEDSAMYFCASSEVPSYEQYFGPGTRLTVT.

V is TRBV20-1 and J is TRBJ1-1, with unresolved D. CDR3 length equals 16 residues. Trimming left V 6 bases short and J 6 bases short, with 26 bases between. CDR1 DFQATT and CDR2 SNEGSKA come from the germline V gene (reference sequence). The CDR3 sequence: CSALSGGGAGFAEAFF. The CDR3 DNA reads TGCAGTGCGCTATCCGGCGGAGGAGCGGGTTTCGCTGAAGCTTTCTTT.

This chain joins TRBV7-2 and TRBJ2-5; D is uncertain. The V gene's germline CDR1 is SGHTA and CDR2 FQGNSA. V shed 3 bases and J shed 2 bases, with 16 bases lying between them. The CDR3 contains 16 residues. CDR3 in amino acids: CASSFGTLVQQETQYF. As DNA, the CDR3 is TGTGCCAGCAGCTTTGGTACTCTCGTGCAGCAAGAGACCCAGTACTTC.

V usage is TRBV7-9 and J usage is TRBJ1-2, with D possibly matching TRBD1 (6 bases). Germline CDR1 reads SEHNR; CDR2 reads FQNEAQ (reference sequence). V was clipped by 5 bases and J by 2 bases, with 24 bases between them. The CDR3 runs to 18 residues. The CDR3 loop reads CASSNSARGAPSNYGYTF. The CDR3, as DNA: TGTGCCAGCAGCAACTCTGCCAGGGGCGCCCCCTCAAACTATGGCTACACCTTC.

The CDR3 loop reads CASSLGPGTARGYTF. CDR3 DNA: TGTGCCAGCAGCTTAGGCCCCGGGACTGCCCGTGGCTACACCTTC. This rearrangement joins TRBV7-2 to TRBJ1-2; possible D gene TRBD1, 5 bases. Germline V gene data show CDR1 as SGHTA and CDR2 as FQGNSA. V gave up 1 base and J gave up 7 bases, with 16 bases separating them. CDR3 length equals 15 residues.

The chain uses TRBV20-1 and TRBJ1-1, with 8 bases lining up with TRBD1. V lost 6 bases and J lost 4; bases outside the gene matches: 7. The CDR3 length is 13 residues. Germline values: CDR1 DFQATT, CDR2 SNEGSKA (reference sequence). The CDR3 coding sequence is TGCAGTGCAAGGACAGGGTCGCGCACTGAAGCTTTCTTT. Translation gives CSARTGSRTEAFF.

The genes are TRBV10-1 and TRBJ2-1; D is possibly TRBD1 (6 bases). The germline CDR1 and CDR2 sequences are WNHNN and SYGVQD (reference sequence). The CDR3 totals 16 residues. V lost 3 bases to trimming and J lost 2 bases, with 14 bases between them. The CDR3, as DNA: TGCGCCAGCAGTGACTGGGACACACAAACCTACAATGAGCAGTTCTTC. Protein sequence: CASSDWDTQTYNEQFF.

This chain joins TRBV12-3 or TRBV12-4 and TRBJ1-2; TRBD1 matches 7 bases. There are 16 residues in the CDR3. The ends lost 5 bases at V and 2 bases at J; junction bases unmatched: 11. CDR3 residues: CASSRTGSRQNYGYTF. The CDR3 DNA reads TGTGCCAGCAGTCGGACAGGATCTAGGCAAAACTATGGCTACACCTTC.

This clonotype was counted between two and nine times. The V call is TRBV3-1, the J call TRBJ2-1, with 10 bases lining up with TRBD2. Looked up from germline, CDR1 is LGHDT and CDR2 is YNNKEL (reference sequence). After removal of 2 bases from V and 6 bases from J, the junction contained 7 bases not matched to a gene. The CDR3 is 16 amino acids. Here the CDR3 reads CASSQSGGAPSNEQFF. The CDR3 DNA follows: TGTGCCAGCAGCCAAAGCGGGGGGGCCCCGAGCAATGAGCAGTTCTTC.